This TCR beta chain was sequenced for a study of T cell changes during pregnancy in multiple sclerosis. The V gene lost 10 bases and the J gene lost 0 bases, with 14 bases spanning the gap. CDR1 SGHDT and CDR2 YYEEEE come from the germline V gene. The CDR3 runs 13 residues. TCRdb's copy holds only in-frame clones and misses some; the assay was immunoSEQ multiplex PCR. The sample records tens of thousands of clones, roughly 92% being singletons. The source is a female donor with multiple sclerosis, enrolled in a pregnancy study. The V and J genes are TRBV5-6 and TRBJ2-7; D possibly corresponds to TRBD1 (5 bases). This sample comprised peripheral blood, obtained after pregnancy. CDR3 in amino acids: CAAWGSSSYEQYF. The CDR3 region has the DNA TGTGCCGCCTGGGGCTCGAGCTCCTACGAGCAGTACTTC. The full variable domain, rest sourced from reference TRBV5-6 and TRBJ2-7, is DAGVTQSPTHLIKTRGQQVTLRCSPKSGHDTVSWYQQALGQGPQFIFQYYEEEERQRGNFPDRFSGHQFPNYSSELNVNALLLGDSALYLCAAWGSSSYEQYFGPGTRLTVT.